The rows below give T cell receptor beta chains drawn from one sample of a study of T cells expressing NK-cell markers. For each CDR3 protein, TCRdb gives one entry from its re-call of the 5' RACE reads, without DNA. Recorded for this sample: 200,000 to 300,000 distinct CDR3 sequences. The sample consisted of blood T cells: a sorted CD56 or NKG2C T cell subset, CD4+ or CD8+ T cells, or bulk PBMC T cells (not recorded which). All receptors derive from a man between 18 and 29 years old in good health. CDR3s include the opening cysteine and the closing phenylalanine or tryptophan. Each record gives: V gene, J gene, CDR3 protein.

V: TRBV16; J: TRBJ1-5; CDR3: CASSQFSGADSNQPQHF
V: TRBV30; J: TRBJ2-7; CDR3: CAWSVPRLAYEQYF
V: TRBV12-3/TRBV12-4; J: TRBJ1-2; CDR3: CASSLSAAANYGYTF
V: TRBV3-1; J: TRBJ2-1; CDR3: CASSLGGRNNEQFF
V: TRBV20-1; J: TRBJ1-6; CDR3: CSARLLVGGNSPLHF
V: TRBV9; J: TRBJ2-4; CDR3: CASSVGGQGLVNIQYF
V: TRBV7-9; J: TRBJ1-3; CDR3: CASSDWSSGNTIYF
V: TRBV19; J: TRBJ1-3; CDR3: CASSIGQYGNTIYF
V: TRBV25-1; J: TRBJ2-7; CDR3: CASSDTDRDEQYF
V: TRBV24-1; J: TRBJ2-3; CDR3: CATSDRGTVSTDTQYF